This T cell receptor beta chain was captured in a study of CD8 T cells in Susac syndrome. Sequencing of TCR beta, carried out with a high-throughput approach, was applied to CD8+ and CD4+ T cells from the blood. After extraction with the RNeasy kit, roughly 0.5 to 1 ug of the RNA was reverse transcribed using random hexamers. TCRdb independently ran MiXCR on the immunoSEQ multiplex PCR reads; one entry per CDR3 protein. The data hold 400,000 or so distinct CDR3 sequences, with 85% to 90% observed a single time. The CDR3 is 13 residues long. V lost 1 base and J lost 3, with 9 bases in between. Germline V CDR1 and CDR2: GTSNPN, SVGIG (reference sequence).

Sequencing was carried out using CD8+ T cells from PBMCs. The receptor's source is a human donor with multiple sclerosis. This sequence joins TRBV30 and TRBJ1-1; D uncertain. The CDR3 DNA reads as TGTGCCTGGAGTGCCGGCGGTGACACTGAAGCTTTCTTT. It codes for CAWSAGGDTEAFF.